This TCR beta chain is drawn from a study of response to subunit inactivated influenza vaccine. This clonotype appeared a few times. Antigen unknown. V gave up 3 bases and J gave up 4 bases, with 9 bases separating them. This CDR3 contains 14 residues. Germline CDR1 SEHNR, CDR2 FQNEAQ (reference sequence). One entry per CDR3 protein, called by TCRdb with MiXCR from the RT-PCR reads. The data show around 850,000 distinct CDR3 sequences, approximately 17% seen once. Broader study findings: Few new T cells, the authors suggested, are recruited by each seasonal influenza vaccination.

The origin of this receptor is a man aged 50 to 60 who received an inactivated influenza vaccine. The chain employs TRBV7-9 and TRBJ2-2; D call uncertain. The sequencing used PBMCs from blood, collected 4 to 6 days after vaccination. CDR3 amino acids: CASSLGWSTGELFF. For the CDR3, the DNA is TGTGCCAGCAGCTTGGGGTGGAGCACCGGGGAGCTGTTTTTT.